This T cell receptor (beta chain) was captured by sequencing in a study of T cell responses to AZD1222 COVID-19 vaccine. General observations from the study: It was only after the peak T cell response that any repertoires were sampled. Baseline seropositivity occurred in only 5 to 7 AZD1222 recipients. Close to half of spike-specific TCRs reportedly recognize unmutated variant regions.

The CDR3 is made up of 18 amino acids. Trimming stripped 2 bases from V and 0 bases from J, with 14 bases between. Germline loops: CDR1 MNHEY, CDR2 SVGEGT. Concerning this clone itself: The antigen remains unidentified.

Assay: immunoSEQ multiplex PCR; the TCRdb copy retains only in-frame clones and omits some. The sample includes roughly 150,000 clones, 70% to 90% of them seen just once. The material was peripheral blood, obtained after recovery from COVID-19. This clonotype originated in an adult who had recovered from COVID-19. The chain recombines TRBV6-2 or TRBV6-3 with TRBJ1-6; D call uncertain. CDR3 amino acids: CASSYRHPRNSYNSPLHF. The CDR3, as DNA: TGTGCCAGCAGTTACCGACACCCACGCAACTCCTATAATTCACCCCTCCACTTT.